This T cell receptor (beta chain) comes out of a study of blood T cell repertoires in COVID-19 (dated by TCRdb to the early 2020s). Some background on the complete study: Samples covering the acute and convalescent phases of COVID-19 were provided by collaborators in the United States, Italy and Spain. A freely available public database, intended as a resource for researchers studying the immune response to SARS-CoV-2, is where the repertoires were released. The prospective study material was composed of cDNA or gDNA derived from T cells, B-cell-depleted T cells, or PBMCs. The dataset comprised deeply sampled blood TCRbeta repertoires from subjects exposed to, actively infected with, or recovered from COVID-19. A de-identified subject ID, COVID-19 status, age in years and sex were almost always included in the sample metadata. Samples were obtained from the ongoing ImmuneRACE study (first 160 participants) and from approximately 1,200 subjects provided by 6 global collaborators. Where HLA class I and class II types were available, the types were taken from metadata supplied by the sample provider, not from assay-based typing.

The collaborating institutions used their own protocols to collect whole blood in K2EDTA tubes. For TCRbeta analysis, collaborators shipped samples in one of three forms: frozen whole blood, isolated PBMCs, or DNA extracted from either of those sample types. What the research found in general, with its limitations: The amount of clinical and demographic metadata varied by source and participant and was provided uncurated.

CDR1 and CDR2 were assigned from the germline V gene as SGHTA and FQGTGA. The CDR3 starts with the cysteine, ends with the phenylalanine, and has 13 residues. The CDR3 DNA has 39 bases and is translated from base 1. V trim: 5 bases; J trim: 7 bases; unmatched bases: 5. Note on this clone: Its antigen specificity is not known. Base qualities are not recorded, but no much larger clone differs from it by a single base.

The immunoSEQ Assay, a bias-controlled multiplex PCR, was used to amplify TCRbeta CDR3 regions from genomic DNA. Processing in the source paper ran as follows. Within the assay, amplification of reference gene primers was used to estimate how many nucleated cells each sample contained. To quantify the absolute abundance of each unique TCRbeta CDR3 rearrangement, sequence reads were collapsed and filtered. For each sample, productive Simpson clonality was calculated by taking the square root of Simpson's diversity index across productive rearrangements. TCRdb mirrors the immuneACCESS table, restricted to in-frame sequences. Some clones are absent from its copies; in checked studies, under half trace to an unresolved V gene, and the reason for the others is unknown. That table supplies the V and J calls and clone size; D and trimming were determined from the DNA. The sample profile shows about 210,000 clones; 88% of them were found once. Over 1.5% of the sample lies in the top ten.

The sample comprised peripheral blood. This receptor was taken from a man aged 65 to 85 with acute or convalescent COVID-19. Recombination linked TRBV7-3 to TRBJ2-1; TRBD1 aligns with 7 central bases. The sequence in DNA is TGTGCCAGCAGCAGCCGACAGGGTAATGAGCAGTTCTTC. It encodes CASSSRQGNEQFF.